Listed here are 14 T cell receptor beta chains from one sample, sequenced in a study of T-cell memory formation after mild COVID-19. TCRdb re-called the 5' RACE reads through MiXCR, storing one row per CDR3 protein. Here the sample spans about 430,000 distinct CDR3 sequences, roughly a quarter being singletons. The sample consisted of PBMCs or a T cell subset sorted from them (not recorded which). The receptors shown here come from an adult woman who had mild COVID-19 (a few samples of this study predate the infection). Cell type and time point are not known.

This clonotype was observed a handful of times. The chain employs TRBV7-2 and TRBJ2-5, with a possible D match to TRBD2 (7 bases). V gave up 1 base and J gave up 6 bases, with 12 bases separating them. The CDR3 sequence is 14 residues long. Germline V gene data show CDR1 as SGHTA and CDR2 as FQGNSA. In DNA form, the CDR3 reads TGTGCCAGCAGCTTAGAGGGGGGGCGGAAGACCCAGTACTTC. It yields the protein CASSLEGGRKTQYF.

This clonotype appeared a few times. V gene TRBV5-1 combines with J gene TRBJ2-5; 13 bases fit TRBD2. V dropped 4 bases and J dropped 4; count of bases not matched to a gene: 4. Germline V gene data show CDR1 as SGHRS and CDR2 as YFSETQ. The CDR3 length is 15 residues. For the CDR3, the DNA is TGCGCCAGCAGCACGGGACTAGCGGGGCCAGAGACCCAGTACTTC. Residues: CASSTGLAGPETQYF.

The chain is built from TRBV7-9 and TRBJ1-3; no definite D call. V lost 3 bases and J 4 bases, leaving 10 bases between the germline ends. From germline, CDR1 is SEHNR and CDR2 FQNEAQ (reference sequence). The CDR3 contains 14 residues. This CDR3 is CASSFVLAGNTIYF. For the CDR3, the DNA is TGTGCCAGCAGCTTTGTTTTAGCCGGAAACACCATATATTTT.

The chain couples TRBV30 to TRBJ1-1; the match to TRBD1 covers 10 bases. Trimming cost V 4 bases and J 5 bases; bases outside gene matches: 4. The CDR3 covers 13 residues. Germline-derived CDR1 and CDR2 are GTSNPN and SVGIG (reference sequence). As DNA, the CDR3 is TGTGCCTGGACGGGACAGGGGTTTACTGAAGCTTTCTTT. Amino acids: CAWTGQGFTEAFF.

This chain links TRBV7-2 with TRBJ2-7; the match to TRBD2 covers 7 bases. The junction had 7 bases not matched to a gene; V was cut back by 3 bases and J by 2 bases. The CDR3 consists of 15 residues. The germline V gene encodes CDR1 SGHTA and CDR2 FQGNSA. CDR3 sequence reads: CASSFRAGETYEQYF. The CDR3, as DNA: TGTGCCAGCAGCTTCCGGGCGGGAGAGACCTACGAGCAGTACTTC.

The chain joins TRBV4-1 to TRBJ2-5; TRBD1 or TRBD2 may be the D gene (7 bases each). This CDR3 is built from 14 residues. The germline CDR1 and CDR2 sequences are MGHRA and YSYEKL. The V gene lost 6 bases and the J gene lost 4 bases, with 15 bases spanning the gap. The CDR3 loop is CASSPSGGGETQYF. CDR3 DNA sequence: TGCGCCAGCAGTCCTTCAGGGGGGGGAGAGACCCAGTACTTC.

In its sample, this clonotype was seen many times. V and J are TRBV7-9 and TRBJ2-7, with 9 bases identical to TRBD1. This CDR3 comprises 14 residues. Trimming took 4 bases from V and 5 from J; bases not matched to a gene: 6. The germline V gene encodes CDR1 SEHNR and CDR2 FQNEAQ (reference sequence). The CDR3 protein is CASSWDRESHEQYF. The CDR3 DNA reads as TGTGCCAGCAGCTGGGACAGGGAATCTCACGAGCAGTACTTC.

V gene TRBV12-3 or TRBV12-4 combines with J gene TRBJ2-7, with D unclear. The CDR3 consists of 12 residues. V was cut by 6 bases and J by 7 bases, with 13 bases left in between. The CDR3, as DNA: TGTGCCAGCAGCCAACAGAGGCGGGAGCAGTACTTC. As protein: CASSQQRREQYF.

CDR3 nucleotide sequence: TGCGCCAGCAGCCAAGACCCGGGTTACGGTGCCTACGAGCAGTACTTC. Its protein product is CASSQDPGYGAYEQYF. V and J are TRBV4-3 and TRBJ2-7, with D unclear. This CDR3 has 16 residues. From germline, CDR1 is LGHNA and CDR2 YSLEER. V shed 0 bases and J shed 2 bases, with 14 bases lying between them.

This clonotype was detected a few times. This sequence joins TRBV19 and TRBJ2-7; weak D call: TRBD1 (8 bases). Germline values: CDR1 LNHDA, CDR2 SQIVND (reference sequence). The CDR3 sequence is 15 residues long. Trimming removed 4 bases at V and 3 bases at J, with 16 bases between. The CDR3 DNA is TGTGCCAGTAGTACTCTACAGGGGGGGGACTACGAGCAGTACTTC. This gives the protein CASSTLQGGDYEQYF.

V gene TRBV9 combines with J gene TRBJ2-7; no reliable D call. CDR3 length equals 16 residues. V lost 0 bases and J lost 0, with 13 bases in between. From germline, CDR1 is SGDLS and CDR2 YYNGEE. CDR3 nucleotide sequence: TGTGCCAGCAGCGTAGATCCTGGGGTCGGCTCCTACGAGCAGTACTTC. Protein product: CASSVDPGVGSYEQYF.

This clonotype showed up just a few times. This sequence joins TRBV27 and TRBJ2-3, with TRBD2 identical over 12 bases. Trimming took 7 bases from V and 6 from J; bases not matched to a gene: 2. CDR1 and CDR2 (germline): MNHEY, SMNVEV (reference sequence). CDR3 size: 13 residues. This CDR3 is CASTTSGRDTQYF. For the CDR3, the DNA is TGTGCCAGCACAACTAGCGGGAGGGATACGCAGTATTTT.

This clonotype turned up a few times. The CDR3 loop is CASSPKGWGDQPQHF. The CDR3 nucleotides read TGTGCCAGCAGTCCAAAAGGTTGGGGAGATCAGCCCCAGCATTTT. The chain carries TRBV12-3 or TRBV12-4 and TRBJ1-5; D is uncertain. V was trimmed by 5 bases and J by 5 bases, leaving 16 bases between them. This CDR3 is 15 amino acids long.

V usage is TRBV11-2 and J usage is TRBJ1-1; D gene unclear. Trimming pared 5 bases from V and 4 bases from J, leaving 11 bases between. CDR1 SGHAT and CDR2 FQNNGV come from the germline V gene. The CDR3 runs to 13 residues. CDR3 DNA: TGTGCCAGCAGCCAGTCCCTGGGCACTGAAGCTTTCTTT. Translated: CASSQSLGTEAFF.